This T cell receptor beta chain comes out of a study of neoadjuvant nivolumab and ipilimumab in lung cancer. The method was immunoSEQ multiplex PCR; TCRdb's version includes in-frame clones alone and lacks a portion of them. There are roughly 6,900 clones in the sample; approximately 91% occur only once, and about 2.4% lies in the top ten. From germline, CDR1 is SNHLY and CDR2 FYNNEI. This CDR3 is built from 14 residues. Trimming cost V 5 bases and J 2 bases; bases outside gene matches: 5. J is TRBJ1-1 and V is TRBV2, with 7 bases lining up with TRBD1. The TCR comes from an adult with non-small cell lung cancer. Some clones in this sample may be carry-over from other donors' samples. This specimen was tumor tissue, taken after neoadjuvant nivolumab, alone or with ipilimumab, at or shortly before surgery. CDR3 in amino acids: CASSPRTGNTEAFF. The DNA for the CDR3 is TGTGCCAGCAGTCCCCGGACAGGAAACACTGAAGCTTTCTTT.